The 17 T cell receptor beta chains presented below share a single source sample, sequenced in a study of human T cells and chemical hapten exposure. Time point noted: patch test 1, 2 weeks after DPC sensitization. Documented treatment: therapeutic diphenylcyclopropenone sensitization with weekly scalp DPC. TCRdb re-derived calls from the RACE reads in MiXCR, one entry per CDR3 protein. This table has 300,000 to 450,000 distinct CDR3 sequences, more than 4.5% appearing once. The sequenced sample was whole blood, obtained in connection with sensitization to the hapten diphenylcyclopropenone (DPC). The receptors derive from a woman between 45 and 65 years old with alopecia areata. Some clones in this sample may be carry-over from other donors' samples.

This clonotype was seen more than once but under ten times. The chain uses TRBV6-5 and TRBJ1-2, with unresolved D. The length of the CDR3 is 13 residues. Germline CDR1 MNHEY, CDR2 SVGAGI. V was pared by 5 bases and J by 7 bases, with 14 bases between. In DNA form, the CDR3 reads TGTGCCAGCAGTCCAAGGCGGGCCTCTGGCTACACCTTC. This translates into CASSPRRASGYTF.

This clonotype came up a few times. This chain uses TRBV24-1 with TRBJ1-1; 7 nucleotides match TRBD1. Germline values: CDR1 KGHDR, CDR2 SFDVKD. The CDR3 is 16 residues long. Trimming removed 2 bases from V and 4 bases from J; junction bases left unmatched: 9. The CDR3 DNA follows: TGTGCCACCAGTGATTCGACAGGGAAGGGGTCCACTGAAGCTTTCTTT. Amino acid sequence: CATSDSTGKGSTEAFF.

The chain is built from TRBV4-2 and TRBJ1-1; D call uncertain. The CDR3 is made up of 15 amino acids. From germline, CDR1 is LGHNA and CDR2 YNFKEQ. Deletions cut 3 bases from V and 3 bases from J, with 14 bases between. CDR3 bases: TGTGCCAGCAGCCATTACGGCGGAGCGGACACTGAAGCTTTCTTT. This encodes CASSHYGGADTEAFF.

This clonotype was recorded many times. Here the CDR3 reads CASSPPGGWTPGVDTQYF. CDR3 bases: TGTGCCAGCTCACCACCAGGAGGCTGGACGCCCGGCGTGGATACGCAGTATTTT. The chain combines TRBV18 with TRBJ2-3, with D possibly being TRBD2 (5 bases). The CDR3 has 18 amino acids. Trimming took 0 bases from V and 6 from J, leaving 22 bases between them. CDR1 is KGHSH and CDR2 is LQKENI in the germline V gene.

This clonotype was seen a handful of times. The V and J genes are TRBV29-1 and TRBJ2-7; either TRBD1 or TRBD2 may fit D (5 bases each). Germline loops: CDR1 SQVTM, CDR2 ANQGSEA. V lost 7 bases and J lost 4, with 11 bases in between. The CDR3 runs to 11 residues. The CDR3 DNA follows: TGCAGCGCCCGGGACGGTTACGAGCAGTACTTC. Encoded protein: CSARDGYEQYF.

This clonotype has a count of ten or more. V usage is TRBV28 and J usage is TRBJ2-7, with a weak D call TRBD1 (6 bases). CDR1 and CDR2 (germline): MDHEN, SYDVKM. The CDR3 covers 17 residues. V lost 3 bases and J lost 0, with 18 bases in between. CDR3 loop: CASSFGPGTFDSYEQYF. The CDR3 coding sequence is TGTGCCAGCAGTTTCGGACCAGGGACATTCGACTCCTACGAGCAGTACTTC.

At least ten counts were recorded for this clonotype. CDR3 coding DNA: TGTGCCAGCAGTACTAATGAAAAACTGTTTTTT. Its protein product is CASSTNEKLFF. V and J are TRBV12-3 or TRBV12-4 and TRBJ1-4; D not certain. The V end was cut by 5 bases, the J end by 2 bases, with 0 bases between. The CDR3 runs 11 residues.

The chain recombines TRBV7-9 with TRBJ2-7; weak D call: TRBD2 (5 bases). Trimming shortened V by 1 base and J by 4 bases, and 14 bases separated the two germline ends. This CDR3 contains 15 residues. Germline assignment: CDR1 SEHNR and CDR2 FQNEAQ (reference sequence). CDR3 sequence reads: CASSLGPGLRYEQYF. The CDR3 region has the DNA TGTGCCAGCAGCTTAGGGCCGGGATTGAGATACGAGCAGTACTTC.

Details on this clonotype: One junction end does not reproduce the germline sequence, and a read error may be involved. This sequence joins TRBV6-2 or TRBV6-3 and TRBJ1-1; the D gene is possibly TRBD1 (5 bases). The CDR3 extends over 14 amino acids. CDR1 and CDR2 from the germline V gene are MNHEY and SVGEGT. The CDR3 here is CANSYPGGGTEAFF. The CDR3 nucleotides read TGTGCCAACAGTTACCCCGGGGGGGGAACTGAAGCTTTCTTT.

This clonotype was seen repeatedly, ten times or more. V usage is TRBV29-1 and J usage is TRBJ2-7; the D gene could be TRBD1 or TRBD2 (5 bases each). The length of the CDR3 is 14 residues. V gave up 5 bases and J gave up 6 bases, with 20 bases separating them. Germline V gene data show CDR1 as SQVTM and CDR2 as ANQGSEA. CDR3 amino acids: CSVSRDAEFVEQYF. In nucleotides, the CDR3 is TGCAGCGTTAGTCGGGACGCCGAATTTGTCGAGCAGTACTTC.

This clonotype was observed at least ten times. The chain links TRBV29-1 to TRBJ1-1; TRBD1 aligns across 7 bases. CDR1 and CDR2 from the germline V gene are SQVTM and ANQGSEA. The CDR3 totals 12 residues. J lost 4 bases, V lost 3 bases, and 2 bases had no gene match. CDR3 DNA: TGCAGCGTTGACAGGGGGGCCACTGAAGCTTTCTTT. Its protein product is CSVDRGATEAFF.

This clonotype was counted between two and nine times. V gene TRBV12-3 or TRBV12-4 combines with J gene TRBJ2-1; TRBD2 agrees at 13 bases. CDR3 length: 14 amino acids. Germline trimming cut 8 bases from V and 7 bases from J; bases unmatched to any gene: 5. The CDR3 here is CASGGTSGVNEQFF. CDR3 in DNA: TGTGCCAGCGGGGGGACTAGCGGGGTTAATGAGCAGTTCTTC.

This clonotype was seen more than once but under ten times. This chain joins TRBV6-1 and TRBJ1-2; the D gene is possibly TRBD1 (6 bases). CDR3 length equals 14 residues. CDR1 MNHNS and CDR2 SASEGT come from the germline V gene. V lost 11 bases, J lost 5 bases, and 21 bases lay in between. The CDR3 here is CAHSMGGGAYGYTF. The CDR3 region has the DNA TGTGCCCACTCGATGGGTGGGGGGGCGTATGGCTACACCTTC.

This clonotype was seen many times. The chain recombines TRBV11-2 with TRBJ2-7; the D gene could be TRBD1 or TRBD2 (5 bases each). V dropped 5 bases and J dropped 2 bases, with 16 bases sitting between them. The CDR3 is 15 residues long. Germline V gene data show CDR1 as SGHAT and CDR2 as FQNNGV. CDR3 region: CASSLMGTGPYEQYF. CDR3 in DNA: TGTGCCAGCAGCCTAATGGGGACGGGACCCTACGAGCAGTACTTC.

The CDR3: CASSQRTGGGYGYTF. The CDR3 nucleotides are TGTGCCAGCAGCCAACGGACAGGGGGTGGCTATGGCTACACCTTC. The V gene is TRBV7-2, the J gene TRBJ1-2, with TRBD1 identical over 10 bases. V was pared by 5 bases and J by 4 bases, with 7 bases of the junction left unmatched. The CDR3 spans 15 residues. In germline, CDR1 is SGHTA, CDR2 FQGNSA.

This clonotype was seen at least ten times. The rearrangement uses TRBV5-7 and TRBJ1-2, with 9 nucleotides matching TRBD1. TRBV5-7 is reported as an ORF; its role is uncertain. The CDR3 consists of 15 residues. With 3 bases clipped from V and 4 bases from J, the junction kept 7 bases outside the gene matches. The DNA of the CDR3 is TGTGCCAGCAGCTCAGGACCGACAGGGGGCTATGGCTACACCTTC. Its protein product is CASSSGPTGGYGYTF.

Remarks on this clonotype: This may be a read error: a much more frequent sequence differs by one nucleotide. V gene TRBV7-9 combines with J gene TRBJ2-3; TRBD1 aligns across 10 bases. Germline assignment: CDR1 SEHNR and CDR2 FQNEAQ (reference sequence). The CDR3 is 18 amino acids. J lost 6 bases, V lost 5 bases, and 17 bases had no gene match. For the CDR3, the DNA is TGTGCCAGCAGCACAATAAATCAAGGACAGGGGGAAATCGATACGCAGTATTTT. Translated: CASSTINQGQGEIDTQYF.